A single sample gave rise to the 31 T cell receptor beta chains below, sequenced in a study of regulatory T cells in long-lasting Graves disease. The authors built TCR beta libraries using iRepertoire HTBI primers and Arm-PCR of CDR3 regions. TCRdb processed the multiplex PCR reads anew with MiXCR; each CDR3 protein has one entry. The sample has roughly 400,000 distinct CDR3 sequences; approximately 16% are singletons. The time point: newly diagnosed GD, antithyroid drugs for less than 3 months. PBMCs were the source of the RNA used for TCR sequencing. These same records also appear under a second study, on T cells in Graves' hyperthyroidism and ophthalmopathy.

This sample comprised peripheral blood mononuclear cells (PBMCs), obtained at new diagnosis, from a patient treated with antithyroid drugs. The receptor source for this set is a woman in her forties with Graves disease.

Many counts were recorded for this clonotype. The chain has TRBV18 and TRBJ1-5, with TRBD1 matching over 7 bases. With 6 bases clipped from V and 2 bases from J, the junction kept 10 bases outside the gene matches. Germline values: CDR1 KGHSH, CDR2 LQKENI. The CDR3 has 16 residues. The CDR3, as DNA: TGTGCCAGCTCTCCTGGACAGGAAGAGGGCAATCAGCCCCAGCATTTT. Protein product: CASSPGQEEGNQPQHF.

This clonotype was observed many times. The V and J genes are TRBV24-1 and TRBJ2-5; D call uncertain. From germline, CDR1 is KGHDR and CDR2 SFDVKD. The V and J ends lost 4 bases and 1 base respectively, with 12 bases between them. The CDR3 consists of 15 residues. The CDR3 sequence: CATSDPSWGQETQYF. DNA for the CDR3: TGTGCCACCAGTGACCCATCCTGGGGCCAAGAGACCCAGTACTTC.

In this sample, this clonotype turned up many times. This chain connects TRBV14 to TRBJ2-5, with D perhaps TRBD1 (6 bases). In germline, CDR1 is SGHDN, CDR2 FVKESK. CDR3 length: 19 amino acids. V lost 6 bases, J lost 5 bases, and 31 bases lay in between. The CDR3 sequence: CASSRTGARQVMSRETQYF. CDR3 nucleotides: TGTGCCAGCAGTCGTACTGGGGCGCGACAGGTGATGTCTAGGGAGACCCAGTACTTC.

J is TRBJ2-3 and V is TRBV20-1; D is possibly TRBD2 (7 bases). The CDR3 length is 17 residues. Germline CDR1 and CDR2: DFQATT and SNEGSKA (reference sequence). Trimming stripped 1 base from V and 3 bases from J, with 20 bases between. CDR3 in amino acids: CSARGRSSGGGTDTQYF. CDR3 nucleotide sequence: TGCAGTGCTAGAGGGAGGTCTTCGGGGGGCGGGACAGATACGCAGTATTTT.

This clonotype has only a few counts. The CDR3 sequence: CASGTRLGGYTF. The CDR3 DNA sequence: TGTGCCAGCGGGACAAGGCTTGGTGGCTACACCTTC. The chain uses TRBV2 and TRBJ1-2, with a possible D match to TRBD1 (6 bases). Trimming pared 8 bases from V and 7 bases from J, leaving 14 bases between. The CDR3 consists of 12 residues. Germline CDR1 is SNHLY and CDR2 is FYNNEI.

A word on this clonotype: A much larger clone differs from this one at a single base, so this may be a read error. The chain has TRBV7-9 and TRBJ2-1, with 14 bases aligning to TRBD2. This CDR3 is 16 amino acids long. In germline, CDR1 is SEHNR, CDR2 FQNEAQ (reference sequence). CDR3 in amino acids: CASSSPGLAGVHEHFF. The DNA for the CDR3 is TGTGCCAGCAGCTCCCCGGGACTAGCGGGAGTTCATGAGCACTTCTTC.

This clonotype was seen ten or more times. This chain links TRBV20-1 with TRBJ2-1; TRBD2 agrees at 9 bases. From germline, CDR1 is DFQATT and CDR2 SNEGSKA (reference sequence). V was clipped by 4 bases and J by 4 bases; unmatched bases: 2. This CDR3 is built from 13 residues. The CDR3 DNA is TGCAGTGCTATGACTAGCGGATACAATGAGCAGTTCTTC. Its translation is CSAMTSGYNEQFF.

Many counts were recorded for this clonotype. J is TRBJ2-7 and V is TRBV28; 9 bases align to TRBD2. V dropped 2 bases and J dropped 2; count of bases not matched to a gene: 7. This CDR3 contains 16 residues. Germline CDR1 and CDR2: MDHEN and SYDVKM. CDR3 DNA sequence: TGTGCCAGCAGTTTAGGAACTAGCGGGCTAACCTACGAGCAGTACTTC. The encoded protein is CASSLGTSGLTYEQYF.

Remarks on this clonotype: A much larger clone sits a single nucleotide away, making a read error possible. V usage is TRBV11-2 and J usage is TRBJ2-7; TRBD2 is a possible D gene (6 bases). Germline lookup yields CDR1 SGHAT and CDR2 FQNNGV. The CDR3 length is 14 residues. In DNA form, the CDR3 reads TGTGCCAGCAGCTTCCGGGAGAAGGCCTACGGGCAGTACTTC. This gives the protein CASSFREKAYGQYF.

Many counts were recorded for this clonotype. The chain links TRBV2 to TRBJ2-3; possibly TRBD1 for D (6 bases). Trimming shortened V by 5 bases and J by 0 bases, and 12 bases separated the two germline ends. Germline assignment: CDR1 SNHLY and CDR2 FYNNEI. CDR3 size: 15 residues. The DNA for the CDR3 is TGTGCCAGCAGTACAACAGGGCAAAGCACAGATACGCAGTATTTT. Amino acids: CASSTTGQSTDTQYF.

The chain couples TRBV20-1 to TRBJ1-1; D is undetermined. V lost 4 bases and J lost 0, with 3 bases in between. Per germline, CDR1 DFQATT and CDR2 SNEGSKA (reference sequence). The CDR3 consists of 11 residues. The CDR3 bases are TGCAGTGCTATCCTGAACACTGAAGCTTTCTTT. Amino acids: CSAILNTEAFF.

Comments on this clonotype: It may be a read error: a sequence one base away is much more abundant. V gene TRBV27 combines with J gene TRBJ1-5; D unresolved. This CDR3 comprises 13 residues. V lost 5 bases and J 4 bases, leaving 9 bases between the germline ends. Germline CDR1 MNHEY, CDR2 SMNVEV (reference sequence). CDR3 residues: CASSERVNQPQHF. The CDR3 DNA reads as TGTGCCAGCAGTGAAAGAGTGAATCAGCCCCAGCATTTT.

This clonotype has a count of ten or more. The chain is built from TRBV7-2 and TRBJ2-2, with D uncertain. Trimming pared 1 base from V and 3 bases from J, leaving 3 bases between. The length of the CDR3 is 13 residues. Germline values: CDR1 SGHTA, CDR2 FQGNSA. The CDR3 region is CASSLGYTGELFF. CDR3 in DNA: TGTGCCAGCAGCTTAGGGTACACCGGGGAGCTGTTTTTT.

V is TRBV7-9 and J is TRBJ2-2; D is undetermined. Trimming removed 4 bases from V and 5 bases from J, with 11 bases in between. The length of the CDR3 is 14 residues. Germline CDR1 SEHNR, CDR2 FQNEAQ (reference sequence). This CDR3 is CASSSQTRTGELFF. CDR3 bases: TGTGCCAGCAGCTCCCAGACACGAACCGGGGAGCTGTTTTTT.

This clonotype was found many times. V gene TRBV27 combines with J gene TRBJ2-1, with 11 bases that match TRBD2. The ends lost 4 bases at V and 3 bases at J; junction bases unmatched: 5. Germline CDR1 is MNHEY and CDR2 is SMNVEV (reference sequence). The CDR3 totals 16 residues. CDR3 in amino acids: CASSSALAGVYNEQFF. The DNA of the CDR3 is TGTGCCAGCAGTTCGGCACTAGCGGGAGTCTACAATGAGCAGTTCTTC.

This clonotype was seen at least ten times. V is TRBV29-1 and J is TRBJ2-5; TRBD1 matches 10 bases. The CDR3 has 14 residues. V was clipped by 6 bases and J by 0 bases; unmatched bases: 4. The V gene's germline CDR1 is SQVTM and CDR2 ANQGSEA. CDR3: CSVLDRGDQETQYF. DNA of the CDR3: TGCAGCGTCCTGGACAGGGGGGACCAAGAGACCCAGTACTTC.

This clonotype was counted at least ten times. The chain combines TRBV5-5 with TRBJ2-7; weak D call: TRBD1 (7 bases). V gave up 0 bases and J gave up 4 bases, with 11 bases separating them. The CDR3 has 14 amino acids. Germline-derived CDR1 and CDR2 are SGHKS and YYEKEE (reference sequence). Written as DNA, the CDR3 is TGTGCCAGCAGCTTGGCTCAGGGGGGATACGAGCAGTACTTC. It is translated as CASSLAQGGYEQYF.

The DNA of the CDR3 is TGCGCCAGCAGCTTGGCCGGGACTAGCGACTCCTACGAGCAGTACTTC. This gives the protein CASSLAGTSDSYEQYF. V and J are TRBV5-1 and TRBJ2-7; 10 nucleotides agree with TRBD2. This CDR3 has 16 amino acids. Germline V gene sequence: CDR1 SGHRS, CDR2 YFSETQ. Germline trimming cut 0 bases from V and 0 bases from J; bases unmatched to any gene: 3.

This clonotype has at least ten counts. CDR3: CASSFAASGDYNEQFF. The CDR3 DNA reads as TGTGCCAGCAGTTTCGCGGCTAGCGGGGACTACAATGAGCAGTTCTTC. The chain recombines TRBV27 with TRBJ2-1, with 9 bases aligning to TRBD2. The CDR3 is 16 residues long. The V and J ends lost 3 bases and 3 bases, in that order; junction bases with no gene match: 6. Germline V lookup: CDR1 MNHEY, CDR2 SMNVEV (reference sequence).

This clonotype was counted many times. The gene calls are TRBV12-5 and TRBJ2-7; TRBD2 agrees at 11 bases. CDR3 length: 14 residues. CDR1 and CDR2 (germline): LGHNT, FRNRAP. The V segment lost 4 bases and the J segment 6 bases; nucleotides outside the gene matches: 5. The CDR3 region is CASGYGTSGIEQYF. CDR3 DNA: TGTGCTAGTGGTTACGGGACTAGCGGAATCGAGCAGTACTTC.

Concerning this clonotype itself: A single base separates this from a much larger clone, so it may be a read error. The conserved phenylalanine or tryptophan is not found at the CDR3 terminus, so this likely reflects a read error. The V call is TRBV28, the J call TRBJ2-7; tentatively, D is TRBD1 or TRBD2 (5 bases each). This CDR3 region has 16 residues. The V gene's germline CDR1 is MDHEN and CDR2 SYDVKM. V was cut by 6 bases and J by 4 bases, with 22 bases left in between. The CDR3 DNA follows: TGTGCCAGCAGCCCCCCGGCGGGCAGGGCCTATTACGAGCAGTACCTC. Residues: CASSPPAGRAYYEQYL.

This clonotype was observed many times. V gene TRBV7-2 combines with J gene TRBJ1-4; D uncertain. Germline V lookup: CDR1 SGHTA, CDR2 FQGNSA. Trimming took off 2 bases at V and 8 bases at J, with 9 bases between the two ends. This CDR3 has 13 residues. CDR3 coding DNA: TGTGCCAGCAGCTTAAGGCAGGCCGAAAAACTGTTTTTT. Translation: CASSLRQAEKLFF. Combining the CDR3 with reference TRBV7-2 and TRBJ1-4 gives the whole variable domain GAGVSQSPSNKVTEKGKDVELRCDPISGHTALYWYRQSLGQGLEFLIYFQGNSAPDKSGLPSDRFSAERTGGSVSTLTIQRTQQEDSAVYLCASSLRQAEKLFFGSGTQLSVL.

This clonotype has ten or more counts. The CDR3 loop reads CASSDTSLPYEQYF. As DNA, the CDR3 is TGTGCCAGCAGCGACACTAGTCTCCCCTACGAGCAGTACTTC. This rearrangement joins TRBV7-6 to TRBJ2-7; a possible D gene is TRBD2 (5 bases). Germline CDR1 is SGHVS and CDR2 is FNYEAQ. This CDR3 contains 14 residues. The V end was cut by 5 bases, the J end by 2 bases, with 13 bases between.

Ten or more counts support this clonotype. The chain couples TRBV18 to TRBJ2-3; D unresolved. With 4 bases removed from V and 2 bases from J, the gap between germline ends came to 13 bases. Germline-derived CDR1 and CDR2 are KGHSH and LQKENI. The CDR3 contains 15 residues. DNA for the CDR3: TGTGCCAGCTCACTTGTTTCAGCGACCACAGATACGCAGTATTTT. Encoded protein: CASSLVSATTDTQYF.

Of note for this clonotype: A much larger clone lies a single base off, so this may be a read error. CDR3 nucleotide sequence: TGTGCCAGCAGCTCGAAGACTAGCGGGAGGGTGAACGAGCAGTTCTTC. It encodes CASSSKTSGRVNEQFF. The gene calls are TRBV5-4 and TRBJ2-1; 14 bases fit TRBD2. Trimming cost V 3 bases and J 10 bases; bases outside gene matches: 9. CDR1 is SGHNT and CDR2 is YYREEE in the germline V gene (reference sequence). The CDR3 sequence is 16 residues long.

This clonotype was seen repeatedly, ten times or more. The rearrangement joins TRBV6-1 to TRBJ2-1; 11 positions match TRBD2. CDR1 and CDR2 from the germline V gene are MNHNS and SASEGT. The CDR3 runs 15 residues. The ends lost 6 bases at V and 9 bases at J; junction bases unmatched: 10. Here the CDR3 reads CASRLAGEVLGEQFF. In DNA form, the CDR3 reads TGTGCCAGCAGACTAGCGGGAGAGGTATTAGGTGAGCAGTTCTTC.

This clonotype has ten or more counts. The chain is built from TRBV5-5 and TRBJ1-5; D is perhaps TRBD1 (5 bases). Germline V gives CDR1 SGHKS, CDR2 YYEKEE (reference sequence). V lost 3 bases to trimming and J lost 0 bases, with 13 bases between them. The CDR3 consists of 16 residues. CDR3 loop: CASSWGSGYSNQPQHF. CDR3 DNA sequence: TGTGCCAGCAGCTGGGGGTCGGGGTATAGCAATCAGCCCCAGCATTTT.

This clonotype was counted between two and nine times. This chain joins TRBV6-5 and TRBJ2-1; the D call may be TRBD1 or TRBD2 (5 bases each). CDR3 length equals 11 residues. The germline V gene encodes CDR1 MNHEY and CDR2 SVGAGI. Trimming removed 3 bases at V and 12 bases at J, with 9 bases between. The CDR3 DNA reads TGTGCCAGCAGTTATTACGGGGCGCAGTTCTTC. Encoded protein: CASSYYGAQFF.

There are many counts of this clonotype. The V gene is TRBV10-3, the J gene TRBJ2-3; D is possibly TRBD1 (5 bases). Trimming pared 2 bases from V and 2 bases from J, leaving 8 bases between. Germline values: CDR1 ENHRY, CDR2 SYGVKD. This CDR3 is built from 14 residues. In nucleotides, the CDR3 is TGTGCCATCAGTGAGGGGGCCAACACAGATACGCAGTATTTT. It is translated as CAISEGANTDTQYF.

This clonotype was detected many times. V usage is TRBV13 and J usage is TRBJ1-1; D gene ambiguous. Trimming cost V 2 bases and J 3 bases, with 13 bases left between them. This CDR3 has 15 amino acids. Germline loops: CDR1 PRHDT, CDR2 FYEKMQ (reference sequence). CDR3 loop: CASSLSGGGHTEAFF. The CDR3 DNA sequence: TGTGCCAGCAGCTTATCTGGTGGAGGGCACACTGAAGCTTTCTTT.

In its sample, this clonotype was seen a few times. The chain combines TRBV5-1 with TRBJ2-7; D is possibly TRBD1 (6 bases). The germline V gene encodes CDR1 SGHRS and CDR2 YFSETQ. The CDR3 extends over 15 amino acids. Trimming removed 3 bases from V and 5 bases from J, with 18 bases in between. The CDR3 spells CASSSLAGAPNEQYF. The CDR3 bases are TGCGCCAGCAGCTCTCTGGCAGGGGCTCCCAACGAGCAGTACTTC.